The clone carrying this T cell receptor beta chain was seen a few times. Trimming took 9 bases from V and 1 from J, leaving 9 bases between them. CDR3 length equals 12 residues. Germline V gives CDR1 MDHEN, CDR2 SYDVKM. The source of the sample is a study of T cell responses to AZD1222 COVID-19 vaccine. The table came from immunoSEQ multiplex PCR; TCRdb's copy has only in-frame clones and leaves some out. The table includes 100,000 to 150,000 clones, 88% detected once. This clonotype originated in an adult in good health. Here the sequenced sample was peripheral blood, taken on day 0 of AZD1222 vaccination. The chain recombines TRBV28 with TRBJ1-1; no reliable D call. The DNA of the CDR3 is TGTGCCAGTTGCTGGGGGAACACTGAAGCTTTCTTT. Its translation: CASCWGNTEAFF.